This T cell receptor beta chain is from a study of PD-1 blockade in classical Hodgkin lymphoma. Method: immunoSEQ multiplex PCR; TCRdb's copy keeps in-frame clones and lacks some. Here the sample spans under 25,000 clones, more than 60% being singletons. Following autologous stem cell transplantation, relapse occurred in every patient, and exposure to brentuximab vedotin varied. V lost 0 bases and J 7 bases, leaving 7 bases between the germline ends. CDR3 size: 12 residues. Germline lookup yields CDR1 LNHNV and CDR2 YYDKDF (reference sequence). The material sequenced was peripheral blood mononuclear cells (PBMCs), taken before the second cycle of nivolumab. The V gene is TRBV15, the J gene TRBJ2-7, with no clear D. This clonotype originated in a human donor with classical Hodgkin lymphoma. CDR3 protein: CATSRDSQEQYF. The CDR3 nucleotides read TGTGCCACCAGCAGAGATTCTCAGGAGCAGTACTTC.